This T cell receptor beta chain appears in the sequencing data of a study of blood T cells in healthy people across ages (dated by TCRdb to about 2015). Study-level background: Template switching captured roughly one uniquely barcoded TCR beta cDNA molecule per two T cells in model experiments. Using the same blood draw, the study looked at two additional independent replicas of 1 million unique cDNA reads for two donors, one aged 18 to 30 and the other aged 80 or older. Four age groups were formed from the donors: young (average roughly 15 years), middle-aged (approximately 41), aged (around 68) and long-lived (around 82). Donors of different ages were randomly distributed across sequencing lanes to avoid experimental bias. Age-related changes in TCR beta repertoire diversity were measured in the study by deep sequencing normalized with unique cDNA molecular identifiers. The investigation overall reported the following: The CMV infection status of donors was not known, potentially confounding age-related changes in expanded clonotypes. Observed TCR beta diversity per million T cells fell roughly linearly with age, and a significant reduction was already apparent by age around 44. Bulk unsorted PBMC profiling prevented conclusive comparison of naive and antigen-experienced compartments. Compared with the aged group, more naive CD4+ T cells, fewer expanded clones and increased TCR diversity were shown by the long-lived group, suggesting age selection. Estimates of total diversity from one million sequenced T cells were regarded as lower bounds and underestimates. Observed TCR beta diversity correlated strongly with the percentage of naive T cells measured by flow cytometry.

Libraries were built with 5' RACE. Sequencing took place on an Illumina HiSeq 2500. The second PCR ran for roughly 7 to 12 cycles and used a J-beta primer mix along with a sample-barcoded 5' primer. A template-switch 5' adaptor carrying 12 random nucleotides introduced a unique molecular identifier onto each TCR beta cDNA molecule. At least 3 million CDR3-containing paired-end reads were obtained from each sample. First-strand cDNA was synthesized from all RNA with the Mint cDNA synthesis kit, primed by a TRBC-specific oligonucleotide. Following uracil-DNA glycosylase treatment, all cDNA underwent a first 18-cycle PCR with the universal primers M1SS and BC2_uni_R. On the study's bioinformatics: Normalization of each sample was performed by random selection of 1 million high-quality reads, each carrying a distinct molecular identifier. Reads sharing molecular identifiers were discarded rather than binned into consensus sequences. MiTCR, run with a Q25 quality threshold and the strictest error-elimination algorithm, handled CDR3 identification, clonotype clustering and error correction. Lower-bound total TCR beta diversity was estimated with a nonparametric unseen species model using Euler transformation. In-frame beta chains were kept once TCRdb had trimmed the public reads at Q25 with fastp and called clones with MiXCR. Under each unique CDR3 protein, matching rows form one entry showing the most common genes and DNA. The V and J calls were determined by TCRdb, not by the authors. The sample table holds hundreds of thousands of distinct CDR3 sequences, of which around 41% were seen once. The ten top clones hold around 30% of the sample.

As regards this clonotype: Its binding antigen is unknown. Nothing much larger sits one base from this clone, and base qualities are not available.

The roughly 38 donors, aged 6 to 90 years, were systemically healthy Caucasian individuals from Russia. Approximately 9.3 milliliters of peripheral blood were collected from each donor into EDTA-treated Vacutainer tubes. Ficoll-Paque density-gradient centrifugation was used to isolate PBMCs, with at least 7 million per sample. Trizol reagent was used to extract total RNA from the PBMCs, yielding at least 6 micrograms per sample. For every donor, an aliquot of PBMCs went through flow cytometry to measure the percentages of naive CD45RAhigh/CD27high T cells. The V and J ends are trimmed by 5 bases and 3 bases, leaving 11 bases between them. Including cysteine and phenylalanine, the CDR3 has 13 amino acids. Just CDR3 DNA is preserved here, 39 bases in frame from base 1. The germline V gene (reference sequence) sets CDR1 to MNHEY and CDR2 to SMNVEV.

The sequenced material came from blood. The sequence came from a man older than 75 in good health. The chain is encoded by TRBV27 joined to TRBJ2-7; a tentative D match to TRBD1 spans 5 bases. The DNA sequence is as follows: TGTGCCAGCAGTGTGGTAGGGGTCTACGAGCAGTACTTC. Translation gives CASSVVGVYEQYF.